Listed below are T cell receptor beta chains from one sample, sequenced in a study of blood T cell repertoires in COVID-19. Libraries were prepared by immunoSEQ multiplex PCR; TCRdb keeps only in-frame clonotypes and omits some of them. Of 310,000 or so clones in the sample, about 87% were seen once. Specimen: PBMCs or T cells enriched from blood (not recorded which). These receptors came from a woman aged 18 to 35 who had recovered from COVID-19. Both conserved end residues are trimmed from each CDR3. The size field is filled for only some rows; it gives once, few, many or a size class.

v_gene	abundance	CDR3aa
TRBV27	few	ASSPDTGTAFTDTQY
TRBV6-5	many	ASSYSRSPHEQF
TRBV29-1	NA	SAENGGTDTQY
TRBV9	NA	ASSVGGSSYEQY
TRBV30	once	AWSSGMMSTEAF
TRBV18	NA	ASSPGQGIQETQY
TRBV4-1	NA	ASSQDRRGQGGYGYT
TRBV7-3	NA	ASSAHAGAGETQY
TRBV2	once	ASSAQGEQY
TRBV14	NA	ASSQGRFSGGT